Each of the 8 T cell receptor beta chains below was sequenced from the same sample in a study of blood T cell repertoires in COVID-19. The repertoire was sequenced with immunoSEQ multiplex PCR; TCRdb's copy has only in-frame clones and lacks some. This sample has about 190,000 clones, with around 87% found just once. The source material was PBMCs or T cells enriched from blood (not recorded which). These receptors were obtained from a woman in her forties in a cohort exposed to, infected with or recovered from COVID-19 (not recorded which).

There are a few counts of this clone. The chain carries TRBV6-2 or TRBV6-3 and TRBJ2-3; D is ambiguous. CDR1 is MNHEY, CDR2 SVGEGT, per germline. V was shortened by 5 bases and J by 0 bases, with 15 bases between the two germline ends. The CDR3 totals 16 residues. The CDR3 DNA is TGTGCCAGCAGTGCTATTTCGCGGCTTAGCACAGATACGCAGTATTTT. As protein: CASSAISRLSTDTQYF.

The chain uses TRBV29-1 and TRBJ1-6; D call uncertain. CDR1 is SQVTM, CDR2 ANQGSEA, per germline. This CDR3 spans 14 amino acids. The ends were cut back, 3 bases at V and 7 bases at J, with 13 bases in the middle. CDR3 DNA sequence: TGCAGCGTTGAGTTACATCAGGTCAATTCACCCCTCCACTTT. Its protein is CSVELHQVNSPLHF.

CDR3 in amino acids: CASSPSPKGPKYF. DNA for the CDR3: TGTGCCAGCAGCCCTAGCCCGAAGGGTCCCAAGTACTTC. This chain uses TRBV7-9 with TRBJ2-4; possible D gene TRBD2, 5 bases. V lost 5 bases to trimming and J lost 14 bases, with 19 bases between them. Germline values: CDR1 SEHNR, CDR2 FQNEAQ (reference sequence). The CDR3 is 13 residues long. Looking up the rest from reference TRBV7-9 and TRBJ2-4 gives the full variable domain: DTGVSQNPRHKITKRGQNVTFRCDPISEHNRLYWYRQTLGQGPEFLTYFQNEAQLEKSRLLSDRFSAERPKGSFSTLEIQRTEQGDSAMYLCASSPSPKGPKYFGAGTRLSVL.

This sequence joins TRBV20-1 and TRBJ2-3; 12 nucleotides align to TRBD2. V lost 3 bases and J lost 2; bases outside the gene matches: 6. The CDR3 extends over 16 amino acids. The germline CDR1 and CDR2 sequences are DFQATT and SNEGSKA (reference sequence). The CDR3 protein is CSASRASGGDTDTQYF. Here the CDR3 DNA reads TGCAGTGCTAGTCGTGCTAGCGGGGGGGACACAGATACGCAGTATTTT.

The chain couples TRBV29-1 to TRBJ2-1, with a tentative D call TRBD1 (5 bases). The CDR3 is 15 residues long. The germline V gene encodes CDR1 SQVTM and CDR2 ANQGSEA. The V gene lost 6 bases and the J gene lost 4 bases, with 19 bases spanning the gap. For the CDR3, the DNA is TGCAGCGTAGACAGTGGACGAGTGAGATACAATGAGCAGTTCTTC. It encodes CSVDSGRVRYNEQFF.

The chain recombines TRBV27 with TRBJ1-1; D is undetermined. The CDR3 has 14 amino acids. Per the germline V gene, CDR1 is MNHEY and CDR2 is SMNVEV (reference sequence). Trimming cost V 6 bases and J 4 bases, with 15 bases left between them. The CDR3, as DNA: TGTGCCAGCAGAACGTGGGATGGGAGCACTGAAGCTTTCTTT. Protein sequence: CASRTWDGSTEAFF.

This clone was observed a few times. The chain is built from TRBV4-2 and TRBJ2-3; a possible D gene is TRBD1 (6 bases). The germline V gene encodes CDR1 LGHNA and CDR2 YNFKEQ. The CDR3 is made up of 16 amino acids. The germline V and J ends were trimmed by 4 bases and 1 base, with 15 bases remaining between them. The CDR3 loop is CASSPGDRDGTDTQYF. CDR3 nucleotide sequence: TGTGCCAGCAGCCCAGGGGACCGGGATGGCACAGATACGCAGTATTTT.

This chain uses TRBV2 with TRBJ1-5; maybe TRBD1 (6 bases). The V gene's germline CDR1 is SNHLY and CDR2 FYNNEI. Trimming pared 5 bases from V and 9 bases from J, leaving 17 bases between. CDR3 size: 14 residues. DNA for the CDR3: TGTGCCAGCAGTACCGGGACAAATAGTCCGCCCCAGCATTTT. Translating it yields CASSTGTNSPPQHF. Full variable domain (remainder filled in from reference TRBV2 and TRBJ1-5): EPEVTQTPSHQVTQMGQEVILRCVPISNHLYFYWYRQILGQKVEFLVSFYNNEISEKSEIFDDQFSVERPDGSNFTLKIRSTKLEDSAMYFCASSTGTNSPPQHFGDGTRLSIL.